Presented here are 13 T cell receptor beta chains from one specimen sequenced in a study of cytomegalovirus exposure and HLA in healthy donors. The PCR made use of 60 Vbeta and 13 Jbeta primers. Some clones are missing from TCRdb's copy, which holds only in-frame ones; the method was immunoSEQ multiplex PCR. The data hold 100,000 to 150,000 clones, with under 85% observed a single time. Sequenced material: PBMCs. The receptors were gathered from a boy between 10 and 17 years old in good health and CMV-seronegative.

V and J are TRBV5-1 and TRBJ2-1; 9 bases agree with TRBD1. Per the germline V gene, CDR1 is SGHRS and CDR2 is YFSETQ. The CDR3 sequence is 15 residues long. Germline trimming cut 0 bases from V and 8 bases from J; bases unmatched to any gene: 6. The CDR3 nucleotides are TGCGCCAGCAGCTTGGAAACAGGGGGCAGCGATGAGCAGTTCTTC. As protein: CASSLETGGSDEQFF.

This chain links TRBV19 with TRBJ2-2, with a weak D call TRBD2 (5 bases). Germline V CDR1 and CDR2: LNHDA, SQIVND (reference sequence). The CDR3 is 16 amino acids. V was trimmed by 7 bases and J by 1 base, leaving 16 bases between them. The CDR3 DNA sequence: TGTGCCAGTAATGTTTATACGGAGGAGAACACCGGGGAGCTGTTTTTT. It is translated as CASNVYTEENTGELFF.

CDR3 in amino acids: CASSFSGQETQYF. The DNA for the CDR3 is TGTGCCAGCAGCTTTAGCGGCCAAGAGACCCAGTACTTC. The V gene is TRBV11-3, the J gene TRBJ2-5; the D gene is possibly TRBD2 (6 bases). V was trimmed by 3 bases and J by 1 base, leaving 6 bases between them. CDR1 SGHNT and CDR2 YENEEA come from the germline V gene. CDR3 length: 13 residues. The variable domain in full, completed from reference TRBV11-3 and TRBJ2-5, reads EAGVVQSPRYKIIEKKQPVAFWCNPISGHNTLYWYLQNLGQGPELLIRYENEEAVDDSQLPKDRFSAERLKGVDSTLKIQPAELGDSAVYLCASSFSGQETQYFGPGTRLLVL.

V gene TRBV7-9 combines with J gene TRBJ2-5; perhaps TRBD1 as D (6 bases). V was clipped by 5 bases and J by 11 bases, with 12 bases between them. CDR1 and CDR2 from the germline V gene are SEHNR and FQNEAQ (reference sequence). The CDR3 has 11 residues. DNA for the CDR3: TGTGCCAGCAGCAGTCAGGGGTTGCAGTACTTC. It yields the protein CASSSQGLQYF.

V and J are TRBV5-4 and TRBJ1-2, with a possible D match to TRBD1 (5 bases). Per germline, CDR1 SGHNT and CDR2 YYREEE (reference sequence). The CDR3 is 18 residues long. V gave up 4 bases and J gave up 2 bases, with 24 bases separating them. CDR3 bases: TGTGCCAGCAGCCGGGGGAGGGACTTGCTAAATTCGAACTATGGCTACACCTTC. Amino acids: CASSRGRDLLNSNYGYTF.

This clone turned up a few times. The chain recombines TRBV10-3 with TRBJ2-7, with TRBD1 matching 7 bases. This CDR3 region has 15 residues. CDR1 and CDR2 (germline): ENHRY, SYGVKD. The V and J ends lost 4 bases and 0 bases, in that order; junction bases with no gene match: 6. DNA of the CDR3: TGTGCCATCAGTGGGGGGACAGAAATCTCCTACGAGCAGTACTTC. Its translation is CAISGGTEISYEQYF.

The chain joins TRBV5-4 to TRBJ1-5; the D gene is possibly TRBD1 (5 bases). CDR3 size: 13 residues. Trimming pared 3 bases from V and 4 bases from J, leaving 8 bases between. Germline V lookup: CDR1 SGHNT, CDR2 YYREEE (reference sequence). The CDR3 protein is CASSYQGNQPQHF. The DNA of the CDR3 is TGTGCCAGCAGCTATCAGGGTAATCAGCCCCAGCATTTT.

The rearrangement links TRBV18 to TRBJ1-1; D uncertain. The CDR3 sequence is 14 residues long. The germline V gene encodes CDR1 KGHSH and CDR2 LQKENI. Trimming removed 0 bases from V and 0 bases from J, with 5 bases in between. The CDR3 coding sequence is TGTGCCAGCTCACCACCGTTTATGAACACTGAAGCTTTCTTT. This translates into CASSPPFMNTEAFF.

The genes are TRBV4-2 and TRBJ2-5; TRBD2 agrees at 7 bases. The DNA end lines up better with TRBJ2-7; the J call may be wrong. The CDR3 consists of 15 residues. Germline V gives CDR1 LGHNA, CDR2 YNFKEQ. The CDR3 region is CASSQDVREPYEQYF. CDR3 in DNA: TGTGCCAGCAGCCAAGATGTGCGGGAGCCCTACGAGCAGTACTTC.

This rearrangement joins TRBV30 to TRBJ2-5; 8 bases map to TRBD1. The DNA end is more similar to TRBJ2-7, so the J call may be wrong. From germline, CDR1 is GTSNPN and CDR2 SVGIG (reference sequence). The CDR3 totals 14 residues. The CDR3 DNA follows: TGTGCCTGGAGCGGCGGGACAGGTACCTACGAGCAGTACTTC. It codes for CAWSGGTGTYEQYF.

As concerns this clone: One end of the junction fails to match germline, which may point to a read error. The V gene is TRBV4-2, the J gene TRBJ2-1; TRBD2 matches at 12 bases. This CDR3 spans 17 amino acids. CDR1 is LGHNA and CDR2 is YNFKEQ in the germline V gene. The CDR3 protein is CASSQPTSGGARSEQLF. CDR3 DNA: TGTGCCAGCAGCCAACCGACTAGCGGGGGAGCTCGGAGTGAGCAGCTCTTC.

This chain links TRBV14 with TRBJ1-2; 7 positions match TRBD1. With V trimmed by 3 bases and J by 0 bases, 4 bases remained unmatched. The CDR3 sequence is 15 residues long. In germline, CDR1 is SGHDN, CDR2 FVKESK. The DNA of the CDR3 is TGTGCCAGCAGCCAGGGACAGCCAACTAACTATGGCTACACCTTC. Protein product: CASSQGQPTNYGYTF.

This sequence joins TRBV4-3 and TRBJ2-1, with D unclear. CDR1 LGHNA and CDR2 YSLEER come from the germline V gene. The CDR3 totals 17 residues. The V and J ends lost 0 bases and 0 bases respectively, with 12 bases between them. Written as DNA, the CDR3 is TGCGCCAGCAGCCAAGATATCTCACTGAGCTCCTACAATGAGCAGTTCTTC. Translation gives CASSQDISLSSYNEQFF.